This paragraph covers one TCR beta chain sequence. These data belong to a study of technical replicates of blood from a few donors. Sequencing was performed with immunoSEQ multiplex PCR; in TCRdb, only in-frame clones are kept and a portion is missing. Here the sample spans roughly 80,000 clones, roughly 94% being singletons. Germline values: CDR1 SGHAT, CDR2 FQNNGV. The CDR3 is 15 amino acids. V was pared by 5 bases and J by 2 bases, with 15 bases between. The sequencing input was T cells isolated from PBMCs. The TCR comes from a human donor in good health. This sequence joins TRBV11-2 and TRBJ2-5; D possibly corresponds to TRBD2 (6 bases). The CDR3 DNA reads TGTGCCAGCAGCCGGAGGGGCTGGCAGCAAGAGACCCAGTACTTC. Residues: CASSRRGWQQETQYF.